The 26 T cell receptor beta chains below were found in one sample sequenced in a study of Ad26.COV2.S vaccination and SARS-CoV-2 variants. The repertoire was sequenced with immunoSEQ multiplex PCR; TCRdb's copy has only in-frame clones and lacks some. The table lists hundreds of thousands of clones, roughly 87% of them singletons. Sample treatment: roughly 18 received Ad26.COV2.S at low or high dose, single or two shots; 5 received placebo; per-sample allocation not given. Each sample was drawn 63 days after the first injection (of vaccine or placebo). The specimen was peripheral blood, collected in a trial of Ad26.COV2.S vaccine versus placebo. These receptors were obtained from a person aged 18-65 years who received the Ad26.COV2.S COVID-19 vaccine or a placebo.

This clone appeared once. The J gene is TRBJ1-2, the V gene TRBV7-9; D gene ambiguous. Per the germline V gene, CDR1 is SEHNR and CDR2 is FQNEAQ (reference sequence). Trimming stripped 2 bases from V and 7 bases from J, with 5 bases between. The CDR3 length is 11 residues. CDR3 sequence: CASSLKAGYTF. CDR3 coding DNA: TGTGCCAGCAGCTTAAAGGCTGGCTACACCTTC.

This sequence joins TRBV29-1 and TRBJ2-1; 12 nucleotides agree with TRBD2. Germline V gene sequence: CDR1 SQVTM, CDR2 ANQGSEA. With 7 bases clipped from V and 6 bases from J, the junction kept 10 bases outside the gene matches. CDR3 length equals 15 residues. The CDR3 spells CSASTSGGIFNEQFF. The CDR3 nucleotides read TGCAGCGCCTCGACTAGCGGGGGTATATTCAATGAGCAGTTCTTC.

The CDR3 here is CAWSADSFNQPQHF. The DNA for the CDR3 is TGTGCCTGGAGCGCGGACAGCTTCAATCAGCCCCAGCATTTT. The chain uses TRBV30 and TRBJ1-5; TRBD1 is a possible D gene (6 bases). Germline values: CDR1 GTSNPN, CDR2 SVGIG (reference sequence). The CDR3 runs to 14 residues. V lost 3 bases and J lost 3, with 12 bases in between.

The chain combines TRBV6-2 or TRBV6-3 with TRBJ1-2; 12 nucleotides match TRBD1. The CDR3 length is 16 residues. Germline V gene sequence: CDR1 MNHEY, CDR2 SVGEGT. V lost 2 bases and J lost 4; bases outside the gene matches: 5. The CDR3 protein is CASSYGTGGGGYGYTF. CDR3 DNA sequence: TGTGCCAGCAGTTACGGGACAGGGGGCGGAGGCTATGGCTACACCTTC.

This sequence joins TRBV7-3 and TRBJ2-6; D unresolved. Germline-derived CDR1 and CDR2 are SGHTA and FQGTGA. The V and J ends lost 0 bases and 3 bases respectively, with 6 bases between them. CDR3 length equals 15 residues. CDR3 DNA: TGTGCCAGCAGCTTAACCATTGGTGGGGCCAACGTCCTGACTTTC. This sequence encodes CASSLTIGGANVLTF.

CDR3 bases: TGTGCCAGCAGCCCCCGACAGGGAGCGGCCCAGTACTTC. Translating gives CASSPRQGAAQYF. V usage is TRBV13 and J usage is TRBJ2-5; 7 nucleotides agree with TRBD1. Germline lookup yields CDR1 PRHDT and CDR2 FYEKMQ (reference sequence). CDR3 length equals 13 residues. V was pared by 5 bases and J by 9 bases, with 9 bases of the junction left unmatched.

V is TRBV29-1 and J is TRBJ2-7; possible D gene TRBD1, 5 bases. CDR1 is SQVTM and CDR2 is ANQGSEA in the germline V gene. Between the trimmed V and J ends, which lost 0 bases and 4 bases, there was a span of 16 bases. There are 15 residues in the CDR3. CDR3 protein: CSVEDQRQKPYEQYF. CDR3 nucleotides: TGCAGCGTTGAAGATCAGAGACAGAAGCCTTACGAGCAGTACTTC.

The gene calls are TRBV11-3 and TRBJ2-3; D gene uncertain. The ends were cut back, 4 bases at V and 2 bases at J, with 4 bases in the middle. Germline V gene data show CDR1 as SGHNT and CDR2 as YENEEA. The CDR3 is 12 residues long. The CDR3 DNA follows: TGTGCCAGCAGCTCCAACACAGATACGCAGTATTTT. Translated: CASSSNTDTQYF. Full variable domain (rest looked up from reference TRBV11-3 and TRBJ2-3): EAGVVQSPRYKIIEKKQPVAFWCNPISGHNTLYWYLQNLGQGPELLIRYENEEAVDDSQLPKDRFSAERLKGVDSTLKIQPAELGDSAVYLCASSSNTDTQYFGPGTRLTVL.

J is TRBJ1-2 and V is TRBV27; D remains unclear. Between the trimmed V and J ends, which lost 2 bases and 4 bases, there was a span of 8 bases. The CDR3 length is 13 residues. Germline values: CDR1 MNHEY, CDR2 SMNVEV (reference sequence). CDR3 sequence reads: CASSLTARYGYTF. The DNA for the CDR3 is TGTGCCAGCAGTTTAACAGCGCGCTATGGCTACACCTTC.

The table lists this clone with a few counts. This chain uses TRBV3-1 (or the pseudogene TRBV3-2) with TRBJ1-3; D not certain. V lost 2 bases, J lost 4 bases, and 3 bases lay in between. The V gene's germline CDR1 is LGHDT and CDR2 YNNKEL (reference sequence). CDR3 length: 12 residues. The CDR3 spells CASSQTGNTIYF. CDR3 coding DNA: TGTGCCAGCAGCCAAACCGGAAACACCATATATTTT.

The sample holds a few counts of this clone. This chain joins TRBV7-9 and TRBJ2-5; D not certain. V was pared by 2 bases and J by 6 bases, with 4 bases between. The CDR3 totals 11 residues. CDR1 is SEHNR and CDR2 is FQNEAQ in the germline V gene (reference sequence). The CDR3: CASSLSQTQYF. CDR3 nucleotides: TGTGCCAGCAGCTTATCTCAGACCCAGTACTTC.

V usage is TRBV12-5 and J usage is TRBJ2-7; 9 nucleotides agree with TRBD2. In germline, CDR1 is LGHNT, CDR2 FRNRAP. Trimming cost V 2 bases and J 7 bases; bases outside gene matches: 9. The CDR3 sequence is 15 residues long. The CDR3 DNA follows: TGTGCTAGTGGTTTGACGACTAGCGGACCTGTGGAGCAGTACTTC. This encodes CASGLTTSGPVEQYF. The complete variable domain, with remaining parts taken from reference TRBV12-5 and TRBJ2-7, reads DARVTQTPRHKVTEMGQEVTMRCQPILGHNTVFWYRQTMMQGLELLAYFRNRAPLDDSGMPKDRFSAEMPDATLATLKIQPSEPRDSAVYFCASGLTTSGPVEQYFGPGTRLTVT.

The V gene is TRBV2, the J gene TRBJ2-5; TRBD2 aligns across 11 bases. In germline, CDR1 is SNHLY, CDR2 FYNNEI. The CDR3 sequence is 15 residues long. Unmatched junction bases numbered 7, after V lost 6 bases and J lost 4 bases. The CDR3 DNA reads TGTGCCAGCAGCTCACTAGCGGGGGCGGGAGAGACCCAGTACTTC. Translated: CASSSLAGAGETQYF.

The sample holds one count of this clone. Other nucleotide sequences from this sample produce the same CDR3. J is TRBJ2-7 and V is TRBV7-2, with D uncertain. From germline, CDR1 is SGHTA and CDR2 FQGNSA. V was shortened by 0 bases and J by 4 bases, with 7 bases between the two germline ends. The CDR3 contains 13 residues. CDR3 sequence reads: CASSLARLYEQYF. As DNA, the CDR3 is TGTGCCAGCAGCTTAGCACGCCTATACGAGCAGTACTTC.

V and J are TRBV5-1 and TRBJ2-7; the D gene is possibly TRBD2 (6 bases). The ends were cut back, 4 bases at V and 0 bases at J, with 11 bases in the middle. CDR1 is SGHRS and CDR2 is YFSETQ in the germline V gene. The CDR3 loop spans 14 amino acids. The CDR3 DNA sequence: TGCGCCAGCAGCCTCGGGACTCGCTCCTACGAGCAGTACTTC. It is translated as CASSLGTRSYEQYF.

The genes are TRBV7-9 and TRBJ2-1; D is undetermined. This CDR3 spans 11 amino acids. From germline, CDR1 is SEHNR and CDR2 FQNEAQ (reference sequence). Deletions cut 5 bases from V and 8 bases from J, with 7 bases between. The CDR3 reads CASSPVYEQFF. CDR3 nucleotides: TGTGCCAGCAGCCCCGTCTATGAGCAGTTCTTC.

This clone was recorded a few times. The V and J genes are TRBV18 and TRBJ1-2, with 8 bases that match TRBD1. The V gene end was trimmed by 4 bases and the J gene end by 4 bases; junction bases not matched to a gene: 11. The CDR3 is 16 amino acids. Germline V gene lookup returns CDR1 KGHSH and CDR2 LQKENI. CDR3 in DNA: TGTGCCAGCTCACTCAACTTGCCGGGACAGGCCTATGGCTACACCTTC. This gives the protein CASSLNLPGQAYGYTF.

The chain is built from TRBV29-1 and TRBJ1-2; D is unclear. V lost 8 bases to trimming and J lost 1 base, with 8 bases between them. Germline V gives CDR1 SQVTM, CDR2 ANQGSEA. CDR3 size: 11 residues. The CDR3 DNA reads TGCAGCTACGGATTTAACTATGGCTACACCTTC. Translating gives CSYGFNYGYTF.

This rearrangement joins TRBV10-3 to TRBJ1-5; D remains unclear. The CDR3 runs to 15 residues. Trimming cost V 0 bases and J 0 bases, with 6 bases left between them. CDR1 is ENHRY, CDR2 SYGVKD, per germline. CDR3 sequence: CAISESAVSNQPQHF. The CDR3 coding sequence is TGTGCCATCAGTGAGTCGGCAGTTAGCAATCAGCCCCAGCATTTT.

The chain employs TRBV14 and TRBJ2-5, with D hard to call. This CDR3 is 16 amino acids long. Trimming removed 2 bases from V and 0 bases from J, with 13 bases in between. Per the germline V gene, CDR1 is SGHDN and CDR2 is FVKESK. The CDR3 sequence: CASSQKAGRYQETQYF. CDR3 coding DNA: TGTGCCAGCAGCCAAAAGGCTGGACGGTACCAAGAGACCCAGTACTTC.

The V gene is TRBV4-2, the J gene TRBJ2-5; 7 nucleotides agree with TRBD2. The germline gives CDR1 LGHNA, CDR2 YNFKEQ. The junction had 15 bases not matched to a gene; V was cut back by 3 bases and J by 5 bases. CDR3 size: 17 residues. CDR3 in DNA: TGTGCCAGCAGCCACCAGCCGGGTGGCGGGGGTGGGGAGACCCAGTACTTC. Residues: CASSHQPGGGGGETQYF.

The CDR3 here is CASSLGVGKQETQYF. The DNA of the CDR3 is TGTGCCAGCAGCTTAGGCGTTGGGAAGCAAGAGACCCAGTACTTC. V is TRBV7-2 and J is TRBJ2-5; no clear D. Trimming cost V 1 base and J 2 bases, with 11 bases left between them. The CDR3 is made up of 15 amino acids. The V gene's germline CDR1 is SGHTA and CDR2 FQGNSA.

CDR3 protein: CASSVPLAGGPNEQFF. Here the CDR3 DNA reads TGCGCCAGCAGCGTCCCCCTAGCGGGGGGGCCCAATGAGCAGTTCTTC. This chain uses TRBV5-1 with TRBJ2-1; 12 bases are a match to TRBD2. In germline, CDR1 is SGHRS, CDR2 YFSETQ. Germline trimming cut 4 bases from V and 6 bases from J; bases unmatched to any gene: 8. The CDR3 has 16 amino acids. The full variable domain, completed using reference TRBV5-1 and TRBJ2-1, is KAGVTQTPRYLIKTRGQQVTLSCSPISGHRSVSWYQQTPGQGLQFLFEYFSETQRNKGNFPGRFSGRQFSNSRSEMNVSTLELGDSALYLCASSVPLAGGPNEQFFGPGTRLTVL.

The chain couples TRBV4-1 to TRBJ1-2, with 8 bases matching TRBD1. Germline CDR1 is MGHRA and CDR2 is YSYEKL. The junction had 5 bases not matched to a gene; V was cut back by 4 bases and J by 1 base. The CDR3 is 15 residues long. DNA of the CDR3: TGCGCCAGCAGCCGTCAGGGGGCGGGTAACTATGGCTACACCTTC. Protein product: CASSRQGAGNYGYTF.

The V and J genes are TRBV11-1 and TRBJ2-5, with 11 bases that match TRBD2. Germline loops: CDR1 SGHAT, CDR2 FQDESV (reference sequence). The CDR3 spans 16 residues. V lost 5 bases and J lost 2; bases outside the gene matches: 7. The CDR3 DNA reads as TGTGCCAGCAGCCCAACACTAGCGGGGGAACAAGAGACCCAGTACTTC. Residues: CASSPTLAGEQETQYF.

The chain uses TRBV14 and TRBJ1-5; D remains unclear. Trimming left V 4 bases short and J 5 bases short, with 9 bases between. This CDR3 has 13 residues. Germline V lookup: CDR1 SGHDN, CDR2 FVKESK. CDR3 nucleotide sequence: TGTGCCAGCAGCCTCGGGCGGGATCAGCCCCAGCATTTT. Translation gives CASSLGRDQPQHF.